The 3 T cell receptor beta chains reported below all come from one sample, sequenced in a study of blood T cell repertoires in COVID-19. Assay: immunoSEQ multiplex PCR; the TCRdb copy retains only in-frame clones and omits some. Among roughly 220,000 clones listed, 85% to 90% were seen once. Sequenced material: PBMCs or T cells enriched from blood (not recorded which). The receptors originated from a woman aged 45-59 years with acute COVID-19.

The chain carries TRBV18 and TRBJ1-5; tentatively, D is TRBD1 (6 bases). Trimming cost V 3 bases and J 1 base, with 10 bases left between them. This CDR3 has 15 amino acids. Germline CDR1 is KGHSH and CDR2 is LQKENI. CDR3 sequence (DNA): TGTGCCAGCTCACCTGTACAGGGAAGCAATCAGCCCCAGCATTTT. Its protein is CASSPVQGSNQPQHF.

The V and J genes are TRBV28 and TRBJ1-4; the match to TRBD1 covers 9 bases. The germline gives CDR1 MDHEN, CDR2 SYDVKM. The V segment lost 10 bases and the J segment 5 bases; nucleotides outside the gene matches: 8. The CDR3 sequence is 14 residues long. The CDR3 region has the DNA TGTGCCATCGAGGAGGGACAGGGCAATGAAAAACTGTTTTTT. Amino acids: CAIEEGQGNEKLFF.

This sequence joins TRBV18 and TRBJ1-1; 7 bases align to TRBD1. V was pared by 0 bases and J by 2 bases, with 12 bases of the junction left unmatched. CDR1 is KGHSH and CDR2 is LQKENI in the germline V gene. The CDR3 totals 18 residues. The CDR3 is CASSPPGQLLSRNTEAFF. CDR3 nucleotides: TGTGCCAGCTCACCACCGGGACAGTTATTGTCTCGTAACACTGAAGCTTTCTTT.